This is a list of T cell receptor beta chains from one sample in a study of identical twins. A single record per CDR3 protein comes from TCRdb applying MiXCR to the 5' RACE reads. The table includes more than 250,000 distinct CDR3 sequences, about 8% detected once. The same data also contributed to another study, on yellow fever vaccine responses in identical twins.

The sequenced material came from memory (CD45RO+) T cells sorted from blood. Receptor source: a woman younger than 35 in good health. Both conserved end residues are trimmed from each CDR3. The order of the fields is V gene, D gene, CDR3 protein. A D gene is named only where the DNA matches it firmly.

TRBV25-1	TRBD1	ASSDSRDRYNEQF
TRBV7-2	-	ASSLQPDNSPLH
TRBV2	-	ASSNPGSYTGELF
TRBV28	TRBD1	ASSRQGPGELF
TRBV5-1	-	ASSLGRAGELF
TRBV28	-	ASSLAGDPYGYT
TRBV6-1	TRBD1	ASGRDRASYNEQF
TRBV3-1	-	ASSQALAGELF
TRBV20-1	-	SANTEYGPLH
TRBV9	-	ASSVGQGRSYEQY
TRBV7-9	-	ASSSPGGMNTEAF
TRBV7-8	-	ASSRRVGQIFYEQY
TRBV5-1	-	ASSLGVTTGELF
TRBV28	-	AMGPGTPCWTEAF
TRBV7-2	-	ASSFSVGRLRNTEAF
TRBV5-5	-	ASSSLDRNEAF
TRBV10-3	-	AISESGPRSGANVLT
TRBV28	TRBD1	ASSLVQGHTEAF
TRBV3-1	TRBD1	ASSRDRSYDTQY
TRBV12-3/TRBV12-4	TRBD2	ASRPGTSGFPY
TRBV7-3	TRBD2	ASSSTSGSQETQY
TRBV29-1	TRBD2	SVGGRGLAGGLYEQY
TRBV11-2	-	ASSFGAPNQPQH
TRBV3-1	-	ASSLTGFGNSPLH
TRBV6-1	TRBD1	ASSEGRTGVYGYT
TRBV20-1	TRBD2	SAAGLAGYTDTQY
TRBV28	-	ASMDPMNTEAF
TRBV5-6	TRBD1	ASSQNRGTYNQPQH
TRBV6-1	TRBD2	ASTRLAGAYEQY
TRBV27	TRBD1	ASSFLSGQLEAF